A single sample gave rise to the 21 T cell receptor beta chains below, sequenced in a study of human thymus T cells. Method: immunoSEQ multiplex PCR; TCRdb's copy keeps in-frame clones and lacks some. This table has 120,000 or so clones, about 94% appearing once. Surgeons resected thymus tissue during corrective heart surgery. Material for sequencing was thymus tissue. Source of these receptors: a boy under two years old with a congenital heart defect but otherwise immunologically healthy.

The chain carries TRBV11-2 and TRBJ1-6, with D tentatively TRBD1 (5 bases). With 1 base removed from V and 7 bases from J, the gap between germline ends came to 8 bases. CDR1 is SGHAT and CDR2 is FQNNGV in the germline V gene. The CDR3 loop spans 14 amino acids. The CDR3 DNA follows: TGTGCCAGCAGCTTAGGGGGGGGAAATTCACCCCTCCACTTT. Its translation is CASSLGGGNSPLHF. The complete variable domain, with remaining parts taken from reference TRBV11-2 and TRBJ1-6, reads EAGVAQSPRYKIIEKRQSVAFWCNPISGHATLYWYQQILGQGPKLLIQFQNNGVVDDSQLPKDRFSAERLKGVDSTLKIQPAKLEDSAVYLCASSLGGGNSPLHFGNGTRLTVT.

This chain uses TRBV30 with TRBJ1-2; TRBD1 aligns across 9 bases. CDR3 length: 13 amino acids. V lost 8 bases to trimming and J lost 5 bases; unmatched junction nucleotides: 9. The germline V gene has CDR1 GTSNPN and CDR2 SVGIG (reference sequence). This CDR3 is CAGLQGANYGYTF. CDR3 in DNA: TGTGCCGGCTTACAGGGGGCGAATTATGGCTACACCTTC.

The CDR3 nucleotides read TGTGCCAGCAGTGAAATAGGACTACTCTCTGGAAACACCATATATTTT. It encodes CASSEIGLLSGNTIYF. The rearrangement joins TRBV2 to TRBJ1-3; D remains ambiguous. The CDR3 totals 16 residues. Germline assignment: CDR1 SNHLY and CDR2 FYNNEI. Between the trimmed V and J ends, which lost 2 bases and 0 bases, there was a span of 11 bases. The full variable domain, in which reference TRBV2 and TRBJ1-3 provide the parts outside the CDR3, is EPEVTQTPSHQVTQMGQEVILRCVPISNHLYFYWYRQILGQKVEFLVSFYNNEISEKSEIFDDQFSVERPDGSNFTLKIRSTKLEDSAMYFCASSEIGLLSGNTIYFGEGSWLTVV.

This clone was seen just once. The chain has TRBV4-3 and TRBJ2-3; TRBD2 agrees at 13 bases. The V gene's germline CDR1 is LGHNA and CDR2 YSLEER. V shed 4 bases, J shed 4 bases, and the junction held 2 bases outside the gene matches. The CDR3 contains 15 residues. CDR3 protein: CASSRGTSGADTQYF. DNA for the CDR3: TGCGCCAGCAGCCGCGGGACTAGCGGGGCAGATACGCAGTATTTT.

The chain carries TRBV4-1 and TRBJ1-6, with 7 bases that match TRBD1. Germline loops: CDR1 MGHRA, CDR2 YSYEKL. V gave up 7 bases and J gave up 6 bases; unmatched junction bases: 6. There are 14 residues in the CDR3. This CDR3 is CASTRQGGNSPLHF. The CDR3 coding sequence is TGCGCCAGCACGCGACAGGGTGGTAATTCACCCCTCCACTTT.

This sequence joins TRBV25-1 and TRBJ2-5, with D possibly matching TRBD2 (5 bases). The V end was cut by 5 bases, the J end by 5 bases, with 21 bases between. This CDR3 has 16 residues. Germline V CDR1 and CDR2: MGHDK, SYGVNS. The CDR3 nucleotides are TGTGCCAGCAGTTTTGGTGGAGGCGAACAATTGGAGACCCAGTACTTC. Encoded protein: CASSFGGGEQLETQYF.

This chain links TRBV4-1 with TRBJ1-3; a possible D gene is TRBD1 (5 bases). Germline V gene sequence: CDR1 MGHRA, CDR2 YSYEKL. V lost 0 bases and J lost 4, with 22 bases in between. This CDR3 has 19 amino acids. The CDR3 nucleotides are TGCGCCAGCAGCCAAGAAGGCAGGGTGAAAGGTTTGAAAGGAAACACCATATATTTT. It yields the protein CASSQEGRVKGLKGNTIYF.

The chain carries TRBV4-2 and TRBJ2-3, with 14 positions matching TRBD2. The CDR3 spans 17 residues. V lost 4 bases and J lost 5; bases outside the gene matches: 8. Germline V lookup: CDR1 LGHNA, CDR2 YNFKEQ. CDR3: CASSPLTSGGARDTQYF. CDR3 DNA: TGTGCCAGCAGCCCCCTGACTAGCGGGGGGGCCAGAGATACGCAGTATTTT.

The chain joins TRBV10-3 to TRBJ1-1; 8 bases fit TRBD1. CDR1 ENHRY and CDR2 SYGVKD come from the germline V gene. The CDR3 contains 14 residues. J gave up 3 bases and V 7 bases, and 7 bases lay outside the gene matches. In DNA, the CDR3 is TGTGCCATCACCGGACAGGGTCGGGACACTGAAGCTTTCTTT. Protein sequence: CAITGQGRDTEAFF.

The chain employs TRBV6-6 and TRBJ1-6, with unresolved D. The CDR3 sequence is 15 residues long. Germline V lookup: CDR1 MNHNY, CDR2 SVGAGI (reference sequence). V lost 7 bases, J lost 6 bases, and 16 bases lay in between. CDR3 DNA sequence: TGTGCCAGCACCCCCCGGGCGGAATTTAATTCACCCCTCCACTTT. Translated: CASTPRAEFNSPLHF.

Comments on this clone: The junction differs from germline at one of its ends, possibly a read error. The V call is TRBV15, the J call TRBJ1-5, with D unresolved. Germline assignment: CDR1 LNHNV and CDR2 YYDKDF (reference sequence). CDR3 length: 14 amino acids. CDR3 sequence (DNA): TGTGCCACCAGCAGACGTAAGGGCAACCAGCCCCAGCATTTT. The encoded protein is CATSRRKGNQPQHF. The complete variable domain, with remaining parts taken from reference TRBV15 and TRBJ1-5, reads DAMVIQNPRYQVTQFGKPVTLSCSQTLNHNVMYWYQQKSSQAPKLLFHYYDKDFNNEADTPDNFQSRRPNTSFCFLDIRSPGLGDTAMYLCATSRRKGNQPQHFGDGTRLSIL.

This chain joins TRBV28 and TRBJ2-4; 12 positions agree with TRBD2. The CDR3 contains 23 residues. V lost 3 bases and J lost 0; bases outside the gene matches: 21. The V gene's germline CDR1 is MDHEN and CDR2 SYDVKM. CDR3 nucleotides: TGTGCCAGCAGTTTCTCTCTGAAACAACTAGCGGGGGGCGACAAACTAGCCAAAAACATTCAGTACTTC. Encoded protein: CASSFSLKQLAGGDKLAKNIQYF.

This chain connects TRBV6-5 to TRBJ2-2, with TRBD1 identical over 7 bases. Trimming cost V 6 bases and J 1 base; bases outside gene matches: 5. The V gene's germline CDR1 is MNHEY and CDR2 SVGAGI. The CDR3 has 15 residues. In DNA, the CDR3 is TGTGCCAGCAGGCCCGGGACAGAGAACACCGGGGAGCTGTTTTTT. Protein: CASRPGTENTGELFF.

Only one count was recorded for this clone. CDR3 region: CASSPPGGTNEKLFF. CDR3 nucleotide sequence: TGTGCCAGCTCACCACCGGGTGGGACTAATGAAAAACTGTTTTTT. The chain has TRBV18 and TRBJ1-4, with no clear D. Germline V CDR1 and CDR2: KGHSH, LQKENI. V was shortened by 0 bases and J by 2 bases, with 7 bases between the two germline ends. There are 15 residues in the CDR3.

V usage is TRBV28 and J usage is TRBJ2-7; 7 positions match TRBD2. The V segment lost 0 bases and the J segment 4 bases; nucleotides outside the gene matches: 9. Germline V gene sequence: CDR1 MDHEN, CDR2 SYDVKM. The CDR3 runs 16 residues. The CDR3 region has the DNA TGTGCCAGCAGTTTATGTCCAAGAAGCGGGGCTTACGAGCAGTACTTC. It codes for CASSLCPRSGAYEQYF.

This chain connects TRBV28 to TRBJ1-2, with 8 positions matching TRBD1. V lost 8 bases, J lost 0 bases, and 8 bases stayed unmatched. Per germline, CDR1 MDHEN and CDR2 SYDVKM. The CDR3 is made up of 15 amino acids. DNA of the CDR3: TGTGCCAGCGAGACAGGGGACAAAGCTAACTATGGCTACACCTTC. Residues: CASETGDKANYGYTF.

The chain is built from TRBV28 and TRBJ1-3, with 10 bases matching TRBD1. From germline, CDR1 is MDHEN and CDR2 SYDVKM. This CDR3 comprises 19 residues. J gave up 0 bases and V 5 bases, and 13 bases lay outside the gene matches. CDR3 loop: CASSPGQGYGVGSGNTIYF. CDR3 nucleotides: TGTGCCAGCAGTCCGGGACAGGGGTACGGGGTTGGCTCTGGAAACACCATATATTTT.

The DNA for the CDR3 is TGTGCCAGCTCACCACAGGACGGCAGTCCTAACTATGGCTACACCTTC. Its translation: CASSPQDGSPNYGYTF. The chain links TRBV18 to TRBJ1-2, with unresolved D. V gave up 1 base and J gave up 0 bases, with 12 bases separating them. This CDR3 has 16 residues. Germline-derived CDR1 and CDR2 are KGHSH and LQKENI.

In its sample, this clone was seen a few times. This chain joins TRBV20-1 and TRBJ1-2; D is undetermined. This CDR3 is built from 11 residues. Germline values: CDR1 DFQATT, CDR2 SNEGSKA (reference sequence). V was pared by 0 bases and J by 7 bases, with 6 bases between. The CDR3: CSARDKGGYTF. The DNA of the CDR3 is TGCAGTGCTAGAGATAAGGGTGGCTACACCTTC.

This chain joins TRBV7-8 and TRBJ2-3; the match to TRBD2 covers 10 bases. V lost 4 bases, J lost 1 base, and 8 bases stayed unmatched. The CDR3 has 17 amino acids. Germline CDR1 and CDR2: SGHVS and FQNEAQ. CDR3 bases: TGTGCCAGCAGCTCCAAACCAACTAGCGGGGGCACAGATACGCAGTATTTT. Protein sequence: CASSSKPTSGGTDTQYF.

The rearrangement joins TRBV27 to TRBJ2-2; no definite D call. Trimming cost V 3 bases and J 5 bases, with 19 bases left between them. Germline-derived CDR1 and CDR2 are MNHEY and SMNVEV (reference sequence). The CDR3 runs 17 residues. CDR3 sequence: CASSFLPSREGTGELFF. CDR3 nucleotide sequence: TGTGCCAGCAGTTTCCTCCCGTCTAGAGAAGGTACCGGGGAGCTGTTTTTT.